What follows are 31 T cell receptor beta chains derived from one specimen sequenced in a study of CD8+ T cells in alopecia areata. Extraction of RNA preceded its reverse transcription into cDNA, which served as the sequencing template. Libraries were prepared by immunoSEQ multiplex PCR; TCRdb keeps only in-frame clonotypes and omits some of them. The data show 150,000 or so clones, over 45% seen once. The specimen sequenced was CD4+ T cells sorted from blood. The receptors come from a human donor with alopecia areata.

The J gene is TRBJ1-2, the V gene TRBV7-9; possible D gene TRBD1, 5 bases. The CDR3 sequence is 15 residues long. Germline V gene data show CDR1 as SEHNR and CDR2 as FQNEAQ (reference sequence). V dropped 2 bases and J dropped 6 bases, with 16 bases sitting between them. This CDR3 is CASSLRGSDSDGYTF. The CDR3 nucleotides read TGTGCCAGCAGCTTACGGGGGAGTGATTCGGATGGCTACACCTTC.

This clone was seen a few times. The chain recombines TRBV29-1 with TRBJ2-3, with unresolved D. The CDR3 runs 12 residues. Trimming took off 7 bases at V and 4 bases at J, with 12 bases between the two ends. CDR1 and CDR2 (germline): SQVTM, ANQGSEA. The CDR3 region has the DNA TGCAGCGCGGCCTCTGGAGCAGATACGCAGTATTTT. Translating it yields CSAASGADTQYF.

This chain links TRBV2 with TRBJ1-2; D is undetermined. The CDR3 totals 11 residues. Looked up from germline, CDR1 is SNHLY and CDR2 is FYNNEI. Between the trimmed V and J ends, which lost 11 bases and 2 bases, there was a span of 9 bases. Written as DNA, the CDR3 is TGTGCCGGAGGACGGAACTATGGCTACACCTTC. Protein sequence: CAGGRNYGYTF.

The gene calls are TRBV30 and TRBJ2-7, with 9 bases lining up with TRBD2. This CDR3 is built from 14 residues. The junction had 5 bases not matched to a gene; V was cut back by 4 bases and J by 1 base. From germline, CDR1 is GTSNPN and CDR2 SVGIG (reference sequence). The CDR3: CAWNLAGLSYEQYF. The CDR3 DNA sequence: TGTGCCTGGAACCTAGCGGGACTTTCCTACGAGCAGTACTTC.

The chain combines TRBV9 with TRBJ1-1; D gene unclear. Germline V gene data show CDR1 as SGDLS and CDR2 as YYNGEE. Trimming left V 2 bases short and J 3 bases short, with 8 bases between. This CDR3 comprises 13 residues. DNA of the CDR3: TGTGCCAGCAGCGTTAAAAGCTACACTGAAGCTTTCTTT. Translating it yields CASSVKSYTEAFF. Full variable domain (rest looked up from reference TRBV9 and TRBJ1-1): DSGVTQTPKHLITATGQRVTLRCSPRSGDLSVYWYQQSLDQGLQFLIQYYNGEERAKGNILERFSAQQFPDLHSELNLSSLELGDSALYFCASSVKSYTEAFFGQGTRLTVV.

The V call is TRBV9, the J call TRBJ2-7; 8 bases are shared with TRBD2. The ends lost 0 bases at V and 3 bases at J; junction bases unmatched: 5. The CDR3 is 15 amino acids. Looked up from germline, CDR1 is SGDLS and CDR2 is YYNGEE. CDR3 sequence: CASSVAVSGIYEQYF. The CDR3 nucleotides are TGTGCCAGCAGCGTAGCCGTTAGCGGGATCTACGAGCAGTACTTC.

The V and J genes are TRBV23-1 and TRBJ2-7, with 8 bases fitting TRBD1. TRBV23-1 is classed as an ORF, of uncertain function. The junction had 10 bases not matched to a gene; V was cut back by 2 bases and J by 4 bases. The CDR3 length is 16 residues. The CDR3, as DNA: TGCGCCAGCAGTCAACGGGACAGGAAGTTTCCGTACGAGCAGTACTTC. Translation: CASSQRDRKFPYEQYF.

The chain joins TRBV29-1 to TRBJ2-1, with D possibly matching TRBD1 (5 bases). Per the germline V gene, CDR1 is SQVTM and CDR2 is ANQGSEA. V lost 2 bases and J lost 9, with 23 bases in between. There are 16 residues in the CDR3. The CDR3 DNA reads TGCAGCGTTGAAAGCAGGGCCGGGTCGGCCGTCGGTGAGCAGTTCTTC. Translated: CSVESRAGSAVGEQFF.

In its sample, this clone was seen a few times. V usage is TRBV5-4 and J usage is TRBJ2-5; tentatively, D is TRBD1 or TRBD2 (5 bases each). V gave up 2 bases and J gave up 1 base, with 12 bases separating them. The length of the CDR3 is 15 residues. Germline CDR1 and CDR2: SGHNT and YYREEE (reference sequence). CDR3 sequence reads: CASSFSGSPQETQYF. The CDR3 DNA sequence: TGTGCCAGCAGCTTTTCAGGGAGTCCCCAAGAGACCCAGTACTTC.

The CDR3 region has the DNA TGTGCCAGCAGCTTTCATCCGGGAGAGCGCTCCTACAATGAGCAGTTCTTC. Translated: CASSFHPGERSYNEQFF. The rearrangement links TRBV7-9 to TRBJ2-1, with TRBD2 as a possible D gene (6 bases). The V end was cut by 3 bases, the J end by 0 bases, with 15 bases between. Germline CDR1 SEHNR, CDR2 FQNEAQ (reference sequence). The CDR3 has 17 residues.

The V gene is TRBV19, the J gene TRBJ2-1, with 8 positions matching TRBD2. Trimming cost V 7 bases and J 14 bases; bases outside gene matches: 16. This CDR3 region has 14 residues. The germline V gene has CDR1 LNHDA and CDR2 SQIVND (reference sequence). DNA of the CDR3: TGTGCCAGTACCGACGCCCTCGGGGGACTAGGGGAGTTCTTC. Amino acid sequence: CASTDALGGLGEFF.

Remarks on this clone: The sample carries other DNA sequences with the same CDR3. The chain employs TRBV29-1 and TRBJ2-2; D remains ambiguous. Germline CDR1 and CDR2: SQVTM and ANQGSEA. Trimming stripped 5 bases from V and 0 bases from J, with 1 base between. This CDR3 has 11 residues. The CDR3 protein is CSVSNTGELFF. DNA for the CDR3: TGCAGCGTTTCGAACACCGGGGAGCTGTTTTTT.

V is TRBV7-9 and J is TRBJ1-1; D may be TRBD1 (6 bases). CDR1 and CDR2 (germline): SEHNR, FQNEAQ (reference sequence). This CDR3 has 14 residues. V was pared by 11 bases and J by 0 bases, with 16 bases between. CDR3 in amino acids: CACGSGTLNTEAFF. The CDR3 DNA follows: TGTGCCTGCGGCTCCGGGACACTGAACACTGAAGCTTTCTTT.

The sample holds a few counts of this clone. The chain uses TRBV19 and TRBJ2-1, with TRBD2 identical over 15 bases. After removal of 5 bases from V and 7 bases from J, the junction contained 6 bases not matched to a gene. This CDR3 has 16 residues. Germline CDR1 reads LNHDA; CDR2 reads SQIVND (reference sequence). The CDR3 is CASSFRGLAGGNEQFF. CDR3 bases: TGTGCCAGTAGTTTCCGGGGACTAGCGGGAGGTAATGAGCAGTTCTTC.

Notes on this clone: This sample also contains other DNA sequences that code for the same CDR3. V and J are TRBV5-1 and TRBJ2-7, with no clear D. This CDR3 has 11 residues. Trimming removed 3 bases from V and 4 bases from J, with 5 bases in between. Germline-derived CDR1 and CDR2 are SGHRS and YFSETQ. CDR3 in DNA: TGCGCCAGCAGCTCTCTATACGAGCAGTACTTC. Protein product: CASSSLYEQYF.

The rearrangement joins TRBV27 to TRBJ2-1, with D possibly being TRBD1 (6 bases). Germline CDR1 MNHEY, CDR2 SMNVEV (reference sequence). This CDR3 has 14 residues. V was clipped by 4 bases and J by 7 bases, with 14 bases between them. CDR3 sequence: CASSWVRGKNEQFF. CDR3 sequence (DNA): TGTGCCAGCAGTTGGGTCAGGGGCAAGAATGAGCAGTTCTTC.

This rearrangement joins TRBV29-1 to TRBJ1-3; TRBD1 might be the D (5 bases). From germline, CDR1 is SQVTM and CDR2 ANQGSEA. With 6 bases removed from V and 1 base from J, the gap between germline ends came to 16 bases. The length of the CDR3 is 15 residues. CDR3 region: CSVAGDRESGNTIYF. The CDR3 nucleotides are TGCAGCGTAGCCGGGGACCGAGAATCTGGAAACACCATATATTTT.

The chain joins TRBV7-9 to TRBJ2-7; D may match TRBD1 or TRBD2 (6 bases each). The CDR3 spans 16 residues. The V end was cut by 5 bases, the J end by 3 bases, with 20 bases between. CDR1 SEHNR and CDR2 FQNEAQ come from the germline V gene (reference sequence). CDR3 nucleotides: TGTGCCAGCAGCGTAGGGCTAGGCGGAGGGGGCTACGAGCAGTACTTC. It codes for CASSVGLGGGGYEQYF.

J is TRBJ2-5 and V is TRBV5-1; D gene ambiguous. The germline V gene has CDR1 SGHRS and CDR2 YFSETQ. V was shortened by 8 bases and J by 4 bases, with 15 bases between the two germline ends. The CDR3 covers 13 residues. The CDR3 nucleotides read TGCGCCAGTCGCGGTTCGTGGGGAGAGACCCAGTACTTC. It is translated as CASRGSWGETQYF.

The chain has TRBV5-1 and TRBJ2-5; D is possibly TRBD1 (6 bases). Germline CDR1 is SGHRS and CDR2 is YFSETQ. Deletions cut 4 bases from V and 5 bases from J, with 15 bases between. The CDR3 has 14 residues. The CDR3 DNA is TGCGCCAGCAGCCTCGGACAGCAGCAGGAGACCCAGTACTTC. Encoded protein: CASSLGQQQETQYF.

This clone was picked up one time. The chain employs TRBV6-1 and TRBJ2-7; 10 bases are a match to TRBD1. Looked up from germline, CDR1 is MNHNS and CDR2 is SASEGT. This CDR3 contains 17 residues. V trimming: 0 bases; J trimming: 0 bases; junction bases outside the gene matches: 5. In nucleotides, the CDR3 is TGTGCCAGCAGTGAAGCGGGGACAGGGGCCGCCTCCTACGAGCAGTACTTC. Translating gives CASSEAGTGAASYEQYF.

This clone was detected only a few times. V is TRBV5-1 and J is TRBJ2-7; D tentatively reads TRBD1 or TRBD2 (5 bases each). This CDR3 contains 14 residues. The V gene lost 4 bases and the J gene lost 1 base, with 12 bases spanning the gap. Per the germline V gene, CDR1 is SGHRS and CDR2 is YFSETQ. CDR3 bases: TGCGCCAGCAGCGTCCGGGACGGGTCCTACGAGCAGTACTTC. Its translation is CASSVRDGSYEQYF.

For the CDR3, the DNA is TGCAGCGTTGGGGCGGGAGAGGGACCAGATACGCAGTATTTT. Residues: CSVGAGEGPDTQYF. The chain carries TRBV29-1 and TRBJ2-3, with 7 bases fitting TRBD2. The CDR3 is 14 amino acids. Looked up from germline, CDR1 is SQVTM and CDR2 is ANQGSEA. With 4 bases clipped from V and 4 bases from J, the junction kept 8 bases outside the gene matches.

This sequence joins TRBV27 and TRBJ1-5; D gene ambiguous. V was cut by 6 bases and J by 0 bases, with 9 bases left in between. CDR3 length: 14 amino acids. The germline CDR1 and CDR2 sequences are MNHEY and SMNVEV (reference sequence). Here the CDR3 reads CASRRSSSNQPQHF. CDR3 DNA: TGTGCCAGCAGAAGAAGCAGTAGCAATCAGCCCCAGCATTTT.

The gene calls are TRBV7-2 and TRBJ2-2, with TRBD1 matching over 10 bases. The CDR3 is made up of 16 amino acids. The germline V gene encodes CDR1 SGHTA and CDR2 FQGNSA. V shed 5 bases, J shed 4 bases, and the junction held 7 bases outside the gene matches. CDR3: CASSRPGTGVTGELFF. The CDR3 region has the DNA TGTGCCAGCAGCCGTCCCGGGACAGGGGTCACCGGGGAGCTGTTTTTT.

This chain joins TRBV5-1 and TRBJ1-2; 8 positions match TRBD1. V gave up 0 bases and J gave up 3 bases; unmatched junction bases: 4. Per germline, CDR1 SGHRS and CDR2 YFSETQ. The CDR3 runs 15 residues. The DNA of the CDR3 is TGCGCCAGCAGCTTGGGGACAGGGAAGGACTATGGCTACACCTTC. It is translated as CASSLGTGKDYGYTF.

The chain has TRBV5-4 and TRBJ1-2; D is ambiguous. The CDR3 is 14 amino acids. The germline V and J ends were trimmed by 4 bases and 0 bases, with 10 bases remaining between them. Germline values: CDR1 SGHNT, CDR2 YYREEE (reference sequence). CDR3 nucleotide sequence: TGTGCCAGCAGCGAGCAAAGTACTAACTATGGCTACACCTTC. Translated, it gives CASSEQSTNYGYTF.

V and J are TRBV7-3 and TRBJ1-2; D ambiguous. CDR3 length equals 13 residues. V was shortened by 1 base and J by 4 bases, with 7 bases between the two germline ends. Looked up from germline, CDR1 is SGHTA and CDR2 is FQGTGA. The CDR3, as DNA: TGTGCCAGCAGCTTAATGGGGTCCTATGGCTACACCTTC. This sequence encodes CASSLMGSYGYTF.

There are a few counts of this clone. The J gene is TRBJ2-1, the V gene TRBV27, with D tentatively TRBD2 (5 bases). This CDR3 comprises 15 residues. Germline V lookup: CDR1 MNHEY, CDR2 SMNVEV (reference sequence). Trimming took off 4 bases at V and 0 bases at J, with 10 bases between the two ends. The CDR3 bases are TGTGCCAGCAGTTATCCGGGATCCTCCTACAATGAGCAGTTCTTC. It yields the protein CASSYPGSSYNEQFF.

The chain couples TRBV30 to TRBJ1-3; D might be TRBD1 (5 bases). CDR3 size: 13 residues. The V and J ends lost 5 bases and 1 base respectively, with 9 bases between them. The germline CDR1 and CDR2 sequences are GTSNPN and SVGIG (reference sequence). The CDR3 protein is CAWDSYSGNTIYF. CDR3 coding DNA: TGTGCCTGGGACAGTTATTCTGGAAACACCATATATTTT.

This clone showed up many times. DNA of the CDR3: TGCAGCGTCCCGGGACACCTCTTGACAGATACGCAGTATTTT. It translates to CSVPGHLLTDTQYF. This chain connects TRBV29-1 to TRBJ2-3; weak D call: TRBD1 (6 bases). Germline loops: CDR1 SQVTM, CDR2 ANQGSEA. V was shortened by 6 bases and J by 3 bases, with 16 bases between the two germline ends. The CDR3 length is 14 residues.